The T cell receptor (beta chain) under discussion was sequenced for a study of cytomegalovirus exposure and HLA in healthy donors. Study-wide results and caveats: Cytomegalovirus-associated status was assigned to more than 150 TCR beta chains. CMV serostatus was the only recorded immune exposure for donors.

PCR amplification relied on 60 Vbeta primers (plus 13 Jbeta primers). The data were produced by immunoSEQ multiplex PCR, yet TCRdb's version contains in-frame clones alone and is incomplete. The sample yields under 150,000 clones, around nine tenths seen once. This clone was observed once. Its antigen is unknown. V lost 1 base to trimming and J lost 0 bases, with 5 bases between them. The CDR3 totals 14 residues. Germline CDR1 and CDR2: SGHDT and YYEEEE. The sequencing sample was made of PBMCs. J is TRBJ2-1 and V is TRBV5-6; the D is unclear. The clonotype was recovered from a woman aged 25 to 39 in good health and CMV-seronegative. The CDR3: CASSLPSSYNEQFF. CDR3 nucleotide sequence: TGTGCCAGCAGCTTGCCCAGCTCCTACAATGAGCAGTTCTTC.